These 32 T cell receptor beta chains were sequenced from one sample in a study of preoperative IRX-2 immunotherapy in early breast cancer (dated by TCRdb to the late 2010s). The method behind the library was the immunoSEQ multiplex PCR assay. Drawn from immuneACCESS, this table holds only the in-frame rearrangements with V and J called that TCRdb kept. Clones are partly lost; checked studies trace under half to an unresolved V gene and leave the rest unexplained. This sample comprises about 23,000 clones, approximately 95% of them detected only once. About 16% of the sample comes from the top ten. The treatment or condition tag for this specimen amounts to: preoperative locoregional IRX-2 cytokine immunotherapy. The input for sequencing was tumor tissue, taken after IRX-2 immunotherapy. Receptors originate from a human donor with breast cancer.

For the CDR3, the DNA is TGTGCCAGCAGTTTCGGGAGCTCTTTTGGCTACACCTTC. Protein: CASSFGSSFGYTF. V is TRBV28 and J is TRBJ1-2; D is ambiguous. Trimming stripped 3 bases from V and 7 bases from J, with 12 bases between. The CDR3 extends over 13 amino acids. Germline V lookup: CDR1 MDHEN, CDR2 SYDVKM.

This chain joins TRBV5-1 and TRBJ1-1; D is undetermined. V lost 7 bases, J lost 10 bases, and 14 bases lay in between. This CDR3 is built from 11 residues. CDR1 is SGHRS, CDR2 YFSETQ, per germline. The CDR3 DNA sequence: TGCGCCAGCCTGGGGTTGGATGGAGCTTTCTTT. Its protein is CASLGLDGAFF.

The chain employs TRBV7-3 and TRBJ2-1, with 7 nucleotides matching TRBD1. This CDR3 region has 13 residues. V lost 5 bases and J lost 7; bases outside the gene matches: 5. Germline V CDR1 and CDR2: SGHTA, FQGTGA. In DNA form, the CDR3 reads TGTGCCAGCAGCCGCTCGACAGGGAATGAGCAGTTCTTC. Its translation is CASSRSTGNEQFF.

This clone has more than one count but fewer than ten. The chain links TRBV18 to TRBJ1-5; D is uncertain. Germline CDR1 is KGHSH and CDR2 is LQKENI. The CDR3 totals 15 residues. With 0 bases removed from V and 1 base from J, the gap between germline ends came to 7 bases. The chain's CDR3 is CASSPPSGSNQPQHF. The CDR3 bases are TGTGCCAGCTCACCACCCAGTGGGAGCAATCAGCCCCAGCATTTT.

The sample holds one count of this clone. J is TRBJ1-5 and V is TRBV9, with D perhaps TRBD1 (6 bases). The length of the CDR3 is 15 residues. Germline V lookup: CDR1 SGDLS, CDR2 YYNGEE. The germline V and J ends were trimmed by 3 bases and 3 bases, with 13 bases remaining between them. The DNA of the CDR3 is TGTGCCAGCAGCGCACAGGACAGAATCAATCAGCCCCAGCATTTT. Protein: CASSAQDRINQPQHF.

The V call is TRBV6-5, the J call TRBJ2-2; D uncertain. From germline, CDR1 is MNHEY and CDR2 SVGAGI. V was clipped by 0 bases and J by 5 bases, with 10 bases between them. The CDR3 is made up of 15 amino acids. CDR3 DNA: TGTGCCAGCAGTTACTCGTTTGGGAAAACCGGGGAGCTGTTTTTT. It encodes CASSYSFGKTGELFF.

This rearrangement joins TRBV4-1 to TRBJ2-7; TRBD2 matches at 11 bases. The CDR3 length is 16 residues. The germline V gene encodes CDR1 MGHRA and CDR2 YSYEKL. Trimming cost V 1 base and J 2 bases; bases outside gene matches: 4. The CDR3 DNA reads TGCGCCAGCAGCCAAGCTAGCGGGAGGCCTACCTACGAGCAGTACTTC. It is translated as CASSQASGRPTYEQYF.

The chain is built from TRBV6-6 and TRBJ2-5; D not certain. This CDR3 has 14 residues. V lost 4 bases, J lost 4 bases, and 13 bases lay in between. The germline gives CDR1 MNHNY, CDR2 SVGAGI (reference sequence). Here the CDR3 DNA reads TGTGCCAGCAGTTTGCGTCGGACGGGAGAGACCCAGTACTTC. This codes for CASSLRRTGETQYF.

V is TRBV7-9 and J is TRBJ2-3, with TRBD2 as a possible D gene (7 bases). The CDR3 has 14 residues. V lost 5 bases and J 4 bases, leaving 13 bases between the germline ends. Germline values: CDR1 SEHNR, CDR2 FQNEAQ (reference sequence). The CDR3 protein is CASSGGGASDTQYF. DNA for the CDR3: TGTGCCAGCAGCGGCGGGGGCGCGTCAGATACGCAGTATTTT.

This clone occurred once. The CDR3 DNA reads TGTGCCAGCAGTATAAAGGGCTTCGAAGCTTTCTTT. Protein sequence: CASSIKGFEAFF. The V call is TRBV6-5, the J call TRBJ1-1; no reliable D call. Per germline, CDR1 MNHEY and CDR2 SVGAGI. The CDR3 contains 12 residues. V gave up 5 bases and J gave up 8 bases, with 12 bases separating them.

V is TRBV5-8 and J is TRBJ2-7; 8 bases are a match to TRBD1. The trim removed 2 bases at V and 3 bases at J, leaving 7 bases unmatched. The germline V gene has CDR1 SGHTS and CDR2 YDEGEE. The CDR3 is made up of 15 amino acids. CDR3 coding DNA: TGTGCCAGCAGCTTAGATCAGGGGGCCGGCTACGAGCAGTACTTC. Amino acid sequence: CASSLDQGAGYEQYF.

The chain joins TRBV7-2 to TRBJ1-6, with 7 nucleotides matching TRBD1. Per the germline V gene, CDR1 is SGHTA and CDR2 is FQGNSA. The CDR3 runs 15 residues. V was pared by 3 bases and J by 10 bases, with 9 bases of the junction left unmatched. Written as DNA, the CDR3 is TGTGCCAGCAGCTTGACAGGGAACGGTGGCTCACCCCTCCACTTT. It specifies CASSLTGNGGSPLHF.

This sequence joins TRBV28 and TRBJ2-2; no reliable D call. With 6 bases removed from V and 3 bases from J, the gap between germline ends came to 5 bases. CDR3 length: 12 residues. The germline CDR1 and CDR2 sequences are MDHEN and SYDVKM. The CDR3 region has the DNA TGTGCCAGCAGGGGGTACACCGGGGAGCTGTTTTTT. Encoded protein: CASRGYTGELFF.

The chain employs TRBV2 and TRBJ2-7, with unresolved D. The CDR3 loop spans 12 amino acids. With 7 bases removed from V and 3 bases from J, the gap between germline ends came to 10 bases. The germline V gene has CDR1 SNHLY and CDR2 FYNNEI. Here the CDR3 DNA reads TGTGCCAGCACTGCGTTAAACTACGAGCAGTACTTC. Its protein product is CASTALNYEQYF.

The chain joins TRBV7-9 to TRBJ2-1; 10 nucleotides align to TRBD2. Trimming cost V 3 bases and J 5 bases; bases outside gene matches: 4. Germline-derived CDR1 and CDR2 are SEHNR and FQNEAQ (reference sequence). The CDR3 is made up of 15 amino acids. The CDR3, as DNA: TGTGCCAGCAGCTTCCGACTAGCGGGTAACAATGAGCAGTTCTTC. Its translation is CASSFRLAGNNEQFF.

The chain employs TRBV5-1 and TRBJ2-7, with 9 nucleotides matching TRBD2. The trim removed 4 bases at V and 2 bases at J, leaving 7 bases unmatched. The CDR3 is made up of 15 amino acids. Germline values: CDR1 SGHRS, CDR2 YFSETQ. DNA of the CDR3: TGCGCCAGCAGCACTGGAGCGGGGGGTCCCTACGAGCAGTACTTC. Translating it yields CASSTGAGGPYEQYF.

The CDR3 loop is CAIEEGRAGGQYEQYF. The CDR3 DNA is TGTGCCATCGAGGAAGGGCGGGCGGGAGGCCAGTACGAGCAGTACTTC. The rearrangement links TRBV10-3 to TRBJ2-7, with 8 positions matching TRBD2. With 8 bases clipped from V and 4 bases from J, the junction kept 16 bases outside the gene matches. This CDR3 comprises 16 residues. Per the germline V gene, CDR1 is ENHRY and CDR2 is SYGVKD.

The chain is built from TRBV11-1 and TRBJ1-2; TRBD1 matches at 7 bases. J was trimmed by 4 bases and V by 3 bases; bases with no gene match: 8. CDR3 length: 15 amino acids. The germline V gene encodes CDR1 SGHAT and CDR2 FQDESV (reference sequence). CDR3 DNA: TGTGCCAGCAGCTTCTCCCGACAGGGCCTCTATGGCTACACCTTC. Protein product: CASSFSRQGLYGYTF.

This clone came up once. The chain carries TRBV7-6 and TRBJ2-7; D tentatively fits TRBD1 or TRBD2 (6 bases each). The CDR3 consists of 16 residues. Trimming stripped 2 bases from V and 2 bases from J, with 16 bases between. Germline CDR1 is SGHVS and CDR2 is FNYEAQ. The CDR3 DNA sequence: TGTGCCAGCAGCTTATCATCCCATGGGGGGCCCTACGAGCAGTACTTC. It yields the protein CASSLSSHGGPYEQYF. The entire variable domain, with the rest obtained from reference TRBV7-6 and TRBJ2-7, is as follows: GAGVSQSPRYKVTKRGQDVALRCDPISGHVSLYWYRQALGQGPEFLTYFNYEAQQDKSGLPNDRFSAERPEGSISTLTIQRTEQRDSAMYRCASSLSSHGGPYEQYFGPGTRLTVT.

The gene calls are TRBV18 and TRBJ2-3; no clear D. Germline V gene data show CDR1 as KGHSH and CDR2 as LQKENI. Trimming removed 6 bases from V and 2 bases from J, with 9 bases in between. The CDR3 runs to 13 residues. Written as DNA, the CDR3 is TGTGCCAGCTCCCCCCCACCCACAGATACGCAGTATTTT. Its translation: CASSPPPTDTQYF.

The gene calls are TRBV7-8 and TRBJ2-1; no firm D call. The CDR3 runs 11 residues. V lost 1 base and J 8 bases, leaving 3 bases between the germline ends. Germline values: CDR1 SGHVS, CDR2 FQNEAQ. Here the CDR3 reads CASSLDHEQFF. The CDR3 DNA reads TGTGCCAGCAGCTTAGACCATGAGCAGTTCTTC.

The rearrangement links TRBV19 to TRBJ1-2; D is ambiguous. The V and J ends lost 2 bases and 8 bases respectively, with 12 bases between them. CDR3 length equals 13 residues. In germline, CDR1 is LNHDA, CDR2 SQIVND (reference sequence). CDR3 DNA sequence: TGTGCCAGTAGTATAAGACGTTCGTTAGGCTACACCTTC. Translating it yields CASSIRRSLGYTF.

V is TRBV27 and J is TRBJ2-3, with no clear D. Trimming removed 2 bases from V and 3 bases from J, with 6 bases in between. Germline CDR1 MNHEY, CDR2 SMNVEV (reference sequence). CDR3 length: 13 amino acids. CDR3 in DNA: TGTGCCAGCAGTTTAACAACTACAGATACGCAGTATTTT. Its translation: CASSLTTTDTQYF.

J is TRBJ1-3 and V is TRBV4-1; D remains unclear. V was clipped by 0 bases and J by 3 bases, with 15 bases between them. CDR1 and CDR2 from the germline V gene are MGHRA and YSYEKL. The CDR3 has 17 residues. The CDR3 nucleotides read TGCGCCAGCAGCCAAGAATGGTTCAGCTTGAGTGGAAACACCATATATTTT. Protein: CASSQEWFSLSGNTIYF.

The chain links TRBV27 to TRBJ2-7; TRBD1 aligns across 7 bases. The CDR3 is 15 residues long. CDR1 is MNHEY, CDR2 SMNVEV, per germline (reference sequence). With V trimmed by 6 bases and J by 0 bases, 8 bases remained unmatched. For the CDR3, the DNA is TGTGCCAGCAGCCTTATCAGGGGGAGCTCCTACGAGCAGTACTTC. Its protein product is CASSLIRGSSYEQYF.

This clone was detected once. J is TRBJ2-3 and V is TRBV19; the D is unclear. V was trimmed by 7 bases and J by 3 bases, leaving 14 bases between them. CDR3 length: 14 residues. Germline V CDR1 and CDR2: LNHDA, SQIVND (reference sequence). CDR3: CASNEAGITDTQYF. The CDR3 DNA follows: TGTGCCAGTAATGAAGCAGGAATAACAGATACGCAGTATTTT.

This chain uses TRBV7-9 with TRBJ1-6, with no clear D. The CDR3 runs 14 residues. Per the germline V gene, CDR1 is SEHNR and CDR2 is FQNEAQ (reference sequence). Trimming cost V 4 bases and J 6 bases, with 10 bases left between them. The chain's CDR3 is CASSSRQSNSPLHF. CDR3 sequence (DNA): TGTGCCAGCAGCTCCCGGCAGAGTAATTCACCCCTCCACTTT. The full variable domain, completed using reference TRBV7-9 and TRBJ1-6, is DTGVSQNPRHKITKRGQNVTFRCDPISEHNRLYWYRQTLGQGPEFLTYFQNEAQLEKSRLLSDRFSAERPKGSFSTLEIQRTEQGDSAMYLCASSSRQSNSPLHFGNGTRLTVT.

This clone was counted only a few times. The J gene is TRBJ1-2, the V gene TRBV5-4, with 10 bases matching TRBD1. The CDR3 is 14 amino acids. Germline CDR1 SGHNT, CDR2 YYREEE (reference sequence). With V trimmed by 4 bases and J by 6 bases, 6 bases remained unmatched. CDR3 sequence: CASSQTGGRDGYTF. For the CDR3, the DNA is TGTGCCAGCAGCCAGACAGGGGGCCGAGATGGCTACACCTTC.

This clone has just one count. V and J are TRBV4-3 and TRBJ2-1, with TRBD2 matching 13 bases. The CDR3 runs 15 residues. J was trimmed by 7 bases and V by 0 bases; bases with no gene match: 0. The germline CDR1 and CDR2 sequences are LGHNA and YSLEER. CDR3: CASSQEGLAGNEQFF. The DNA for the CDR3 is TGCGCCAGCAGCCAAGAGGGACTAGCGGGAAATGAGCAGTTCTTC.

The V gene is TRBV7-6, the J gene TRBJ2-2, with 9 nucleotides matching TRBD1. Germline V gene data show CDR1 as SGHVS and CDR2 as FNYEAQ. The CDR3 consists of 15 residues. Trimming cost V 6 bases and J 7 bases; bases outside gene matches: 9. The CDR3 DNA sequence: TGTGCCAGCAGTCAAACAGGGGGCGTCGTCGGGGAGCTGTTTTTT. Encoded protein: CASSQTGGVVGELFF.

The CDR3 loop is CASSLSGRGQGETQYF. The CDR3 DNA is TGTGCCAGCAGCTTAAGCGGCAGGGGGCAAGGAGAGACCCAGTACTTC. This sequence joins TRBV7-3 and TRBJ2-5, with TRBD1 matching over 8 bases. V shed 1 base, J shed 4 bases, and the junction held 8 bases outside the gene matches. This CDR3 has 16 residues. Germline loops: CDR1 SGHTA, CDR2 FQGTGA.

The V and J genes are TRBV14 and TRBJ2-1; 10 bases line up with TRBD2. This CDR3 spans 17 amino acids. Trimming took 4 bases from V and 9 from J; bases not matched to a gene: 15. Germline V gene data show CDR1 as SGHDN and CDR2 as FVKESK. The CDR3 loop is CASSPRGAGGRFGEQFF. CDR3 bases: TGTGCCAGCAGCCCCCGGGGAGCGGGGGGGCGGTTTGGTGAGCAGTTCTTC.